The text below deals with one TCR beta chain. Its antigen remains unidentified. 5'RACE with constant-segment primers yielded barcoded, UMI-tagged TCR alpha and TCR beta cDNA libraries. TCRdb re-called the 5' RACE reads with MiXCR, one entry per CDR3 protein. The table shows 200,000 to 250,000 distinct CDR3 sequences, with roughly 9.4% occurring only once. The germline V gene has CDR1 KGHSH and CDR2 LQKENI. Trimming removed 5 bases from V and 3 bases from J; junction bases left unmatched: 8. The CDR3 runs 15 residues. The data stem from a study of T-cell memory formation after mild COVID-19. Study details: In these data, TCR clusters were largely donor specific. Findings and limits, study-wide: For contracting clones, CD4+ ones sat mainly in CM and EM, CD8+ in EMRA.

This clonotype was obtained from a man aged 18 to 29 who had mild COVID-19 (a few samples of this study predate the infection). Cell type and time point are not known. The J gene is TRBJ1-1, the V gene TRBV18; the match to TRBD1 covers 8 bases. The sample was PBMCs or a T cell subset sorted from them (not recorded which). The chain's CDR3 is CASSKVPDRDTEAFF. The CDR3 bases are TGTGCCAGCTCAAAGGTCCCGGACAGGGACACTGAAGCTTTCTTT.